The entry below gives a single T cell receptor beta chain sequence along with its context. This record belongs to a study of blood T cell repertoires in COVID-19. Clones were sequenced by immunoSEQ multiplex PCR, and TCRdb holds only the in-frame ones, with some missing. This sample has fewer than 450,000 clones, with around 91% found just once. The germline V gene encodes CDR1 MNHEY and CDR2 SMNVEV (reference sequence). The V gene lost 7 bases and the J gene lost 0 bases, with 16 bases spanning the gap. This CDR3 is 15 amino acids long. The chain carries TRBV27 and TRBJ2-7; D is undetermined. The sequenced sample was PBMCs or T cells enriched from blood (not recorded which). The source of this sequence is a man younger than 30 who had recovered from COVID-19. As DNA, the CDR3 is TGTGCCAGCATCTCGTACATCCTTTCCTCCTACGAGCAGTACTTC. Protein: CASISYILSSYEQYF.